These 27 T cell receptor beta chains originate from one sample sequenced in a study of blood T cells in healthy people across ages. Together with a sample-barcoded 5' primer, a J-beta primer mix was included in a second PCR lasting about 7 to 11 cycles. One entry per CDR3 protein, called by TCRdb with MiXCR from the 5' RACE reads. The data show 1.2 million to 1.5 million distinct CDR3 sequences, with roughly 60% seen just once and 6.5% to 8.5% held by the top ten. Sample: blood. The receptor source for this set is a man younger than 30 in good health.

This chain joins TRBV12-5 and TRBJ2-7, with 7 bases lining up with TRBD2. The CDR3 loop spans 13 amino acids. Germline lookup yields CDR1 LGHNT and CDR2 FRNRAP. Germline trimming cut 4 bases from V and 10 bases from J; bases unmatched to any gene: 10. CDR3 DNA: TGTGCTAGTGGTTCGACTAGCTCTTTCCCACAGTACTTC. Translating it yields CASGSTSSFPQYF.

The chain is built from TRBV24-1 and TRBJ2-1; possibly TRBD1 or TRBD2 for D (5 bases each). Trimming left V 5 bases short and J 7 bases short, with 17 bases between. Germline V gene lookup returns CDR1 KGHDR and CDR2 SFDVKD. The CDR3 has 15 residues. CDR3 in DNA: TGTGCCACCAGTGTGGGGCCGAGTGAGGGGAATGAGCAGTTCTTC. This sequence encodes CATSVGPSEGNEQFF.

The genes are TRBV4-1 and TRBJ2-1, with 7 bases fitting TRBD1. The germline V gene encodes CDR1 MGHRA and CDR2 YSYEKL. Trimming took 7 bases from V and 8 from J; bases not matched to a gene: 17. CDR3 length: 16 residues. CDR3: CASTPVDRDTLHEQFF. The DNA for the CDR3 is TGCGCCAGCACCCCAGTAGACAGGGACACTCTCCATGAGCAGTTCTTC.

The chain is built from TRBV11-2 and TRBJ2-1, with 12 bases that match TRBD2. J was trimmed by 0 bases and V by 5 bases; bases with no gene match: 11. Germline CDR1 SGHAT, CDR2 FQNNGV. The CDR3 length is 19 residues. Written as DNA, the CDR3 is TGTGCCAGCAGCCCGCGACTAGCGGGGGCTCTGAGCTCCTACAATGAGCAGTTCTTC. Translating gives CASSPRLAGALSSYNEQFF.

This chain joins TRBV4-1 and TRBJ2-2; the D is unclear. Germline assignment: CDR1 MGHRA and CDR2 YSYEKL. CDR3 length: 15 residues. Trimming took 0 bases from V and 4 from J, leaving 9 bases between them. The CDR3 sequence is CASSQDLVSTGELFF. The DNA of the CDR3 is TGCGCCAGCAGCCAAGATCTAGTGAGCACCGGGGAGCTGTTTTTT.

This clonotype was seen more than once but under ten times. The genes are TRBV25-1 and TRBJ2-7; the match to TRBD1 covers 9 bases. The CDR3 contains 14 residues. The germline V gene encodes CDR1 MGHDK and CDR2 SYGVNS. V shed 2 bases and J 6 bases; nucleotides not matched to a gene: 5. CDR3 bases: TGTGCCAGCAGTGAAGCACAGGGGGCTCCCGAGCAGTACTTC. Its protein is CASSEAQGAPEQYF.

The V and J genes are TRBV6-8 and TRBJ2-7; D unresolved. Germline assignment: CDR1 MNHGY and CDR2 SAAAGT. This CDR3 has 12 amino acids. V shed 6 bases and J shed 3 bases, with 9 bases lying between them. The CDR3 region has the DNA TGTGCCAGCAGAAGTACCTTCTACGAGCAGTACTTC. Translated: CASRSTFYEQYF.

This clonotype was detected a few times. This chain connects TRBV28 to TRBJ2-5, with D hard to call. CDR1 MDHEN and CDR2 SYDVKM come from the germline V gene. The CDR3 covers 15 residues. Trimming stripped 3 bases from V and 3 bases from J, with 14 bases between. CDR3 loop: CASSLLRTNEETQYF. The CDR3 DNA is TGTGCCAGCAGTTTGCTCCGGACGAACGAAGAGACCCAGTACTTC.

This clonotype was observed a handful of times. V usage is TRBV10-3 and J usage is TRBJ2-7; TRBD1 might be the D (6 bases). There are 13 residues in the CDR3. V shed 5 bases and J shed 1 base, with 9 bases lying between them. Germline CDR1 ENHRY, CDR2 SYGVKD. DNA of the CDR3: TGTGCCATCAGTCTAGACAGGTCCTACGAGCAGTACTTC. Translated, it gives CAISLDRSYEQYF.

The CDR3 loop reads CASRTQGIQPQHF. The DNA of the CDR3 is TGTGCCAGCAGAACACAGGGAATTCAGCCCCAGCATTTT. The gene calls are TRBV6-1 and TRBJ1-5; TRBD1 might be the D (6 bases). V gave up 6 bases and J gave up 6 bases, with 12 bases separating them. The CDR3 consists of 13 residues. Germline CDR1 and CDR2: MNHNS and SASEGT.

The chain has TRBV20-1 and TRBJ2-7, with D possibly matching TRBD2 (6 bases). CDR1 DFQATT and CDR2 SNEGSKA come from the germline V gene (reference sequence). V lost 0 bases and J lost 3, with 15 bases in between. The CDR3 length is 15 residues. CDR3 in amino acids: CSARDLREAYYEQYF. CDR3 coding DNA: TGCAGTGCTAGAGATTTGAGGGAGGCGTACTACGAGCAGTACTTC.

This chain connects TRBV9 to TRBJ1-2, with 7 bases lining up with TRBD1. Germline V CDR1 and CDR2: SGDLS, YYNGEE. Germline trimming cut 0 bases from V and 4 bases from J; bases unmatched to any gene: 9. This CDR3 contains 16 residues. CDR3 DNA: TGTGCCAGCAGCGTAGATTTCCGGGACAGAACCTATGGCTACACCTTC. This codes for CASSVDFRDRTYGYTF.

As to this clonotype: With a much larger clone just one base away, this may be a read error. V usage is TRBV29-1 and J usage is TRBJ2-7, with TRBD2 identical over 8 bases. J was trimmed by 5 bases and V by 7 bases; bases with no gene match: 13. From germline, CDR1 is SQVTM and CDR2 ANQGSEA. The length of the CDR3 is 14 residues. The DNA of the CDR3 is TGCAGCGCGGGGGGGGCAGACACGGCCGACGAGCAGTACTTC. Encoded protein: CSAGGADTADEQYF.

This clonotype was observed a few times. The junction differs from germline at one of its ends, possibly a read error. The V call is TRBV15, the J call TRBJ2-7; D call uncertain. The CDR3 runs 14 residues. Germline CDR1 and CDR2: LNHNV and YYDKDF (reference sequence). CDR3 region: CATSSRTVSNEQYF. The CDR3 region has the DNA TGTGCCACCAGCTCCCGAACAGTCTCCAACGAGCAGTACTTC.

This clonotype has a handful of counts. This chain joins TRBV6-5 and TRBJ2-7, with TRBD1 matching over 11 bases. After removal of 2 bases from V and 3 bases from J, the junction contained 3 bases not matched to a gene. The CDR3 runs to 15 residues. Germline CDR1 and CDR2: MNHEY and SVGAGI. In nucleotides, the CDR3 is TGTGCCAGCAGTTACGGGGACAGGGGGTACTACGAGCAGTACTTC. Its protein is CASSYGDRGYYEQYF.

The chain is built from TRBV20-1 and TRBJ2-1; TRBD2 aligns across 7 bases. Germline values: CDR1 DFQATT, CDR2 SNEGSKA (reference sequence). The CDR3 is 16 amino acids. Germline trimming cut 5 bases from V and 0 bases from J; bases unmatched to any gene: 10. The CDR3 coding sequence is TGCAGTGCTGGGCCGTCGAGCGGGGACTCCTACAATGAGCAGTTCTTC. Amino acids: CSAGPSSGDSYNEQFF.

The V call is TRBV19, the J call TRBJ2-1; tentatively, D is TRBD1 (5 bases). V lost 5 bases and J 7 bases, leaving 18 bases between the germline ends. Germline CDR1 is LNHDA and CDR2 is SQIVND (reference sequence). This CDR3 comprises 15 residues. The CDR3, as DNA: TGTGCCAGTAGTCTGCGAGACAGTCCTCAAAATGAGCAGTTCTTC. It translates to CASSLRDSPQNEQFF.

This clonotype was seen just once. This CDR3 fails to terminate in the conserved phenylalanine or tryptophan, so it likely reflects a read error. The chain recombines TRBV4-1 with TRBJ1-3; tentatively, D is TRBD1 (6 bases). The germline V gene has CDR1 MGHRA and CDR2 YSYEKL. V was clipped by 1 base and J by 6 bases, with 16 bases between them. The CDR3 runs to 16 residues. This CDR3 reads CASSQGRGGGENTIYS. For the CDR3, the DNA is TGCGCCAGCAGCCAAGGCAGGGGCGGAGGGGAAAACACCATATATTCT.

The chain is built from TRBV20-1 and TRBJ2-1; D possibly corresponds to TRBD2 (7 bases). V gave up 6 bases and J gave up 6 bases, with 18 bases separating them. Germline loops: CDR1 DFQATT, CDR2 SNEGSKA (reference sequence). CDR3 size: 14 residues. CDR3 nucleotides: TGCAGTGCCCAGGGGCCAGGACTAGGCAATGAGCAGTTCTTC. Translation gives CSAQGPGLGNEQFF.

CDR3 DNA: TGCGCCAGCAGCCCCGTTGGGTCAGAGACCCAGTACTTC. This codes for CASSPVGSETQYF. V usage is TRBV4-1 and J usage is TRBJ2-7; no clear D. The closer fit of TRBJ2-5 to the DNA end suggests the J call may be wrong. CDR3 size: 13 residues. Germline CDR1 and CDR2: MGHRA and YSYEKL.

The chain joins TRBV6-5 to TRBJ2-7; 9 bases are a match to TRBD1. Germline V lookup: CDR1 MNHEY, CDR2 SVGAGI. Trimming removed 2 bases from V and 2 bases from J; junction bases left unmatched: 7. This CDR3 region has 16 residues. The CDR3, as DNA: TGTGCCAGCAGTTACACTCTTGGGACAGGGACCTACGAGCAGTACTTC. It yields the protein CASSYTLGTGTYEQYF.

The chain employs TRBV12-3 or TRBV12-4 and TRBJ2-7, with 10 bases that match TRBD2. The J segment lost 0 bases and the V segment lost 6 bases, leaving 5 bases of the junction unmatched. The CDR3 spans 15 residues. Here the CDR3 reads CASRLSSGSSYEQYF. The CDR3 DNA is TGTGCCAGCAGACTCTCTAGCGGGAGCTCCTACGAGCAGTACTTC.

This clonotype came up once. V usage is TRBV7-2 and J usage is TRBJ1-1; 7 bases align to TRBD1. The CDR3 totals 14 residues. V was pared by 4 bases and J by 10 bases, with 12 bases of the junction left unmatched. Germline V gives CDR1 SGHTA, CDR2 FQGNSA. CDR3 loop: CASSYRQGGVVAFF. The CDR3 DNA follows: TGTGCCAGCAGCTACCGACAGGGCGGGGTAGTAGCTTTCTTT.

The chain is built from TRBV6-5 and TRBJ2-1, with D uncertain. Trimming removed 2 bases from V and 7 bases from J, with 15 bases in between. CDR3 size: 15 residues. From germline, CDR1 is MNHEY and CDR2 SVGAGI. The CDR3 coding sequence is TGTGCCAGCAGTTACGTCCGCGGAAGTTGGAATGAGCAGTTCTTC. Protein sequence: CASSYVRGSWNEQFF.

This clonotype was counted between two and nine times. This chain joins TRBV5-1 and TRBJ2-7; D is uncertain. V was cut by 3 bases and J by 0 bases, with 10 bases left in between. Germline CDR1 and CDR2: SGHRS and YFSETQ. CDR3 length: 14 amino acids. In nucleotides, the CDR3 is TGCGCCAGCAGCTCAATGGCGGTCTCCTACGAGCAGTACTTC. Translated, it gives CASSSMAVSYEQYF.

The chain carries TRBV25-1 and TRBJ2-3; TRBD2 is a possible D gene (7 bases). V lost 8 bases to trimming and J lost 6 bases, with 15 bases between them. Germline V gene sequence: CDR1 MGHDK, CDR2 SYGVNS. The CDR3 spans 13 residues. The CDR3 sequence is CASLGGAGDTQYF. CDR3 sequence (DNA): TGTGCCAGCCTTGGGGGGGCAGGTGATACGCAGTATTTT.

The chain links TRBV7-6 to TRBJ2-7, with TRBD2 matching 10 bases. The trim removed 4 bases at V and 2 bases at J, leaving 2 bases unmatched. Looked up from germline, CDR1 is SGHVS and CDR2 is FNYEAQ. The CDR3 has 14 residues. The CDR3 DNA follows: TGTGCCAGCAGCTCACTAGCGGGGACCTACGAGCAGTACTTC. Its translation: CASSSLAGTYEQYF.